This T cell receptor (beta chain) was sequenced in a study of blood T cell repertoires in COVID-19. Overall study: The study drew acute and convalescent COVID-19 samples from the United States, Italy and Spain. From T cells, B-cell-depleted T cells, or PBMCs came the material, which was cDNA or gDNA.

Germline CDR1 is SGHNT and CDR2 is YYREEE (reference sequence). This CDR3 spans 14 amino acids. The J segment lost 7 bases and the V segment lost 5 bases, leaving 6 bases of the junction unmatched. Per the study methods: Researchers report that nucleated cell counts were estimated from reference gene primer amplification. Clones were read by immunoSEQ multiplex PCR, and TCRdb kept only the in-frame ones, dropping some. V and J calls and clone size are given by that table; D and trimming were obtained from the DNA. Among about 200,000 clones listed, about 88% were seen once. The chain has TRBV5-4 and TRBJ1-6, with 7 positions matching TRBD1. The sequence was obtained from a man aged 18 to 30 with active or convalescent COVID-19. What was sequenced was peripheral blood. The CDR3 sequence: CASSRQGTNSPLHF. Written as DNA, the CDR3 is TGTGCCAGCAGTAGACAGGGAACCAATTCACCCCTCCACTTT.